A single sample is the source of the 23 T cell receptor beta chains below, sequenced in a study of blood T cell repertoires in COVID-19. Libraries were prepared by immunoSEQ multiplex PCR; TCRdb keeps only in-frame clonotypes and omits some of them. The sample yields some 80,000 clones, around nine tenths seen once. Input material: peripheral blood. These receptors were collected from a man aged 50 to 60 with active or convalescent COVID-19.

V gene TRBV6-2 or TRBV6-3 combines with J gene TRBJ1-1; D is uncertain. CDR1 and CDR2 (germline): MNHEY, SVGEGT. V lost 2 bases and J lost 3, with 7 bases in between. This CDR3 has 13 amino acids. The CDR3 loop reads CASSYPVDTEAFF. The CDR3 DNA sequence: TGTGCCAGCAGTTACCCGGTCGACACTGAAGCTTTCTTT.

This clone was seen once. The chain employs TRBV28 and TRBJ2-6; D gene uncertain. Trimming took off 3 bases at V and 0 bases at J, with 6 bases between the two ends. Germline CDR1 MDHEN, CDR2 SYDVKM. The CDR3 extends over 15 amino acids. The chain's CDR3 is CASSFRSSGANVLTF. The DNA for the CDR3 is TGTGCCAGCAGTTTTAGGAGCTCTGGGGCCAACGTCCTGACTTTC.

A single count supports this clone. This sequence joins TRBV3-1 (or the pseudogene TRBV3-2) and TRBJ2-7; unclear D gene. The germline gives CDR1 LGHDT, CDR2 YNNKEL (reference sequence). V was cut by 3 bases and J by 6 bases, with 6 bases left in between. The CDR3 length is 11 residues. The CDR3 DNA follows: TGTGCCAGCAGCCAGGCAGGCGAGCAGTACTTC. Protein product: CASSQAGEQYF.

CDR3 loop: CATSGQEKLFF. In nucleotides, the CDR3 is TGTGCCACCTCAGGGCAGGAAAAACTGTTTTTT. The chain joins TRBV28 to TRBJ1-4, with a tentative D call TRBD1 (5 bases). Trimming took 10 bases from V and 8 from J, leaving 11 bases between them. Germline-derived CDR1 and CDR2 are MDHEN and SYDVKM. The CDR3 consists of 11 residues.

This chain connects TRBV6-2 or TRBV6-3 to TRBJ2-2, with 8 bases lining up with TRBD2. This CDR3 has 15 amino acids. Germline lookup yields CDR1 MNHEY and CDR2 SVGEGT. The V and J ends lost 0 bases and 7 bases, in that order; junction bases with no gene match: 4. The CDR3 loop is CASSYSGGAVGELFF. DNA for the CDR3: TGTGCCAGCAGTTACTCCGGGGGGGCTGTCGGGGAGCTGTTTTTT.

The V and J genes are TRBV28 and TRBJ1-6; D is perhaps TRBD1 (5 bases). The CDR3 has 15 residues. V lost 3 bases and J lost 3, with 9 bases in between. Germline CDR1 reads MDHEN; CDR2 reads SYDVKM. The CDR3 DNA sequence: TGTGCCAGCAGTTTTCCCAGGGACTATAATTCACCCCTCCACTTT. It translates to CASSFPRDYNSPLHF.

The CDR3: CASSLNGGANEKLFF. The CDR3 DNA is TGTGCCAGCAGCTTAAACGGTGGGGCCAATGAAAAACTGTTTTTT. This chain uses TRBV7-2 with TRBJ1-4, with D possibly being TRBD1 (5 bases). The V and J ends lost 2 bases and 5 bases respectively, with 12 bases between them. This CDR3 has 15 residues. Germline-derived CDR1 and CDR2 are SGHTA and FQGNSA.

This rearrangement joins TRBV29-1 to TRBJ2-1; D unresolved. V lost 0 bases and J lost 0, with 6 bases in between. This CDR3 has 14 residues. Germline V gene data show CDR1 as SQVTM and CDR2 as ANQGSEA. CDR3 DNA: TGCAGCGTTGAAGAGGCTAGCTCCTACAATGAGCAGTTCTTC. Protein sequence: CSVEEASSYNEQFF.

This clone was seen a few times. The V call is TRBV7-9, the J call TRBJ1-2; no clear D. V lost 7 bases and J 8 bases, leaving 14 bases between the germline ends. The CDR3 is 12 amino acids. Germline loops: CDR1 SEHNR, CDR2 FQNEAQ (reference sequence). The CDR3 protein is CASTRWEGGYTF. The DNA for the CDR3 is TGTGCCAGCACCAGATGGGAGGGAGGCTACACCTTC.

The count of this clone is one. Written as DNA, the CDR3 is TGTGCCAGCAGTTTACGGGTAAATGAGCAGTTCTTC. Translated, it gives CASSLRVNEQFF. The chain couples TRBV28 to TRBJ2-1; D is unresolved. CDR1 is MDHEN and CDR2 is SYDVKM in the germline V gene. Between the trimmed V and J ends, which lost 2 bases and 7 bases, there was a span of 6 bases. The CDR3 totals 12 residues.

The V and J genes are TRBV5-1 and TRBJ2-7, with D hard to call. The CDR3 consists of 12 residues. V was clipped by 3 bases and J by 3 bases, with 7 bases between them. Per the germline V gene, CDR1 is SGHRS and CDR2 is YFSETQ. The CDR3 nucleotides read TGCGCCAGCAGCTCGTCCGGCTACGAGCAGTACGTC. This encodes CASSSSGYEQYV.

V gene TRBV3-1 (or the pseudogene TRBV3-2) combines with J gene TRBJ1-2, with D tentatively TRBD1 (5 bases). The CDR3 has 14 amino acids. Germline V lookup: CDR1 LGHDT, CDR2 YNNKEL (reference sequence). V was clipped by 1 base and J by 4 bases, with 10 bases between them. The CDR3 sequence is CASSQVRVGYGYTF. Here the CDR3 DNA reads TGTGCCAGCAGCCAAGTCAGGGTAGGCTATGGCTACACCTTC.

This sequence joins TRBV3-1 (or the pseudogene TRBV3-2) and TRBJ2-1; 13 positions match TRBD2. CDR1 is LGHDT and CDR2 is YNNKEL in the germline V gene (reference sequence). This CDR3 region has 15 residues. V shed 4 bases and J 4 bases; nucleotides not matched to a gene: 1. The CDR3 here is CASSPGLAGYNEQFF. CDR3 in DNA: TGTGCCAGCAGCCCGGGACTAGCGGGGTACAATGAGCAGTTCTTC.

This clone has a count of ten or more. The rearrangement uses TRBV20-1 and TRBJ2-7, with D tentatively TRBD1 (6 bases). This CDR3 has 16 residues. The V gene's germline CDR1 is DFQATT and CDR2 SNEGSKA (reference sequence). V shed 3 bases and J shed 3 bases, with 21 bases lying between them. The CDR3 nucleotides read TGCAGTGCTAGTCCAGCAACGGGACAAACTATCTACGAGCAGTACGTC. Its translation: CSASPATGQTIYEQYV.

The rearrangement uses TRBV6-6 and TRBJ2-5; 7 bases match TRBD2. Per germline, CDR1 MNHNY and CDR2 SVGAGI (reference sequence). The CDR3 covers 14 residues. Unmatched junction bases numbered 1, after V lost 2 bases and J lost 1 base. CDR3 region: CASSYGGGQETQYF. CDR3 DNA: TGTGCCAGCAGTTACGGCGGGGGCCAAGAGACCCAGTACTTC.

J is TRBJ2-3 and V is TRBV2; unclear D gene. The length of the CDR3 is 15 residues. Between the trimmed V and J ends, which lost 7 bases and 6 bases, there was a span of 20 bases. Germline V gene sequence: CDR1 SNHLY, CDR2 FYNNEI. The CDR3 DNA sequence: TGTGCCAGCATGCCGGCGGAGAGAATTCAGGATACGCAGTATTTT. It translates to CASMPAERIQDTQYF. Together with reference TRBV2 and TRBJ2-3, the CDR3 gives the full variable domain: EPEVTQTPSHQVTQMGQEVILRCVPISNHLYFYWYRQILGQKVEFLVSFYNNEISEKSEIFDDQFSVERPDGSNFTLKIRSTKLEDSAMYFCASMPAERIQDTQYFGPGTRLTVL.

DNA for the CDR3: TGTGCCACCAGCAGAGAGAGGGATGGCTACACCTTC. This gives the protein CATSRERDGYTF. The chain links TRBV15 to TRBJ1-2; D is unclear. V dropped 0 bases and J dropped 6 bases, with 5 bases sitting between them. CDR3 length equals 12 residues. In germline, CDR1 is LNHNV, CDR2 YYDKDF (reference sequence).

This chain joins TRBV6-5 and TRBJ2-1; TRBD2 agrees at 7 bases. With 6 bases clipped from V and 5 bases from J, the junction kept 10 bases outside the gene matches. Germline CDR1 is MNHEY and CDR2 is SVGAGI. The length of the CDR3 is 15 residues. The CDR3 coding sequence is TGTGCCAGCAGGAGCCTGACTAGCCGGAACAATGAGCAGTTCTTC. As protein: CASRSLTSRNNEQFF.

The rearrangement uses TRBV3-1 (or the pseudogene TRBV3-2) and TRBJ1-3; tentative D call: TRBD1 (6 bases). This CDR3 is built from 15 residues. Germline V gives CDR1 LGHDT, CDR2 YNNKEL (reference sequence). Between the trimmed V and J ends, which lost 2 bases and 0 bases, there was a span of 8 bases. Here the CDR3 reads CASSQMDSSGNTIYF. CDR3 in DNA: TGTGCCAGCAGCCAAATGGACAGCTCTGGAAACACCATATATTTT.

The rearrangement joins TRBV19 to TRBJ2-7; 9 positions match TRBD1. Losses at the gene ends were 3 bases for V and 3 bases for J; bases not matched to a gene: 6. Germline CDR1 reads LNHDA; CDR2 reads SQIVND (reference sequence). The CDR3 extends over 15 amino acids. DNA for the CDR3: TGTGCCAGTAGTATGGCGGGACAGGGAATCTACGAGCAGTACTTC. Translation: CASSMAGQGIYEQYF.

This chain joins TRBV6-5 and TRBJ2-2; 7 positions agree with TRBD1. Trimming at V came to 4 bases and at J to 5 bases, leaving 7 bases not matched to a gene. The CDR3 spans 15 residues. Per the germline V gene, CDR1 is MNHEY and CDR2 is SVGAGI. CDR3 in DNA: TGTGCCAGCAGTTGGGACAGCATTAGAACCGGGGAGCTGTTTTTT. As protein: CASSWDSIRTGELFF.

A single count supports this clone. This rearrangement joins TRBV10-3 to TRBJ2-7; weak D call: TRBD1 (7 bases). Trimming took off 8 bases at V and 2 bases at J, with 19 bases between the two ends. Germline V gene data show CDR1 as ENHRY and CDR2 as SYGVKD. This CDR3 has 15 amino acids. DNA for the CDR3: TGTGCCATCTCACGCGGGACGACAGGGACCTACGAGCAGTACGTC. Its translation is CAISRGTTGTYEQYV.

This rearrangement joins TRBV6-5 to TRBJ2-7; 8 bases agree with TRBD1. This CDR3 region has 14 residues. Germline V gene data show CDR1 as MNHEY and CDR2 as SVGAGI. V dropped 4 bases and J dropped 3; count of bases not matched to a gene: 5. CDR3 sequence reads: CASSSGQGYYEQYF. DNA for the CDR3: TGTGCCAGCAGTTCCGGACAGGGTTACTACGAGCAGTACTTC.